This paragraph reports one T cell receptor (beta chain). Sequencing used immunoSEQ multiplex PCR; TCRdb keeps in-frame clones, though not all of them. Counted here are 300,000 to 350,000 clones, around 90% occurring once; the ten biggest clones make up 2.5% to 3.5%. This sample stems from a study of blood T cell repertoires in COVID-19. Germline loops: CDR1 MGHDK, CDR2 SYGVNS. CDR3 size: 14 residues. The germline V and J ends were trimmed by 6 bases and 8 bases, with 19 bases remaining between them. This chain joins TRBV25-1 and TRBJ1-2; maybe TRBD1 (5 bases). This clonotype was sampled from a woman in her thirties with COVID-19, enrolled during active disease. Sequencing was carried out using peripheral blood. The CDR3 DNA reads as TGTGCCAGCAGGAGGGCGGGAAGGGGCGGCGGCTACACCTTC. It encodes CASRRAGRGGGYTF.